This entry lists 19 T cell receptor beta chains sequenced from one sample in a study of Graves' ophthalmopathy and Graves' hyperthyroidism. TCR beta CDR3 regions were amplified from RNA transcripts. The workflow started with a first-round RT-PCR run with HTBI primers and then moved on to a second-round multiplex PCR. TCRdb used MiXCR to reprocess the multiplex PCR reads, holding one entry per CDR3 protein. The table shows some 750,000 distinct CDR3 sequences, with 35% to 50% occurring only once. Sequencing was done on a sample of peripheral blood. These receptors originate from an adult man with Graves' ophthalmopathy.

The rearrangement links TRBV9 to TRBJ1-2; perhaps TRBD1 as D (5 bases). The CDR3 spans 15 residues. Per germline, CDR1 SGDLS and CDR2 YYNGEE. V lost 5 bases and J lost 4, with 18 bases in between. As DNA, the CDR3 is TGTGCCAGCAGTGAAGCAACAGGCGGTGGCTATGGCTACACCTTC. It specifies CASSEATGGGYGYTF.

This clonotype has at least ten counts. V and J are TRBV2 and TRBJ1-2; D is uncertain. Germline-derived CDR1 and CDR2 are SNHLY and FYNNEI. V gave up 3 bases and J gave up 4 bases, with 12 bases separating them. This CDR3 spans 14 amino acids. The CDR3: CASSDTWNGYGYTF. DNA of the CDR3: TGTGCCAGCAGTGATACGTGGAACGGCTATGGCTACACCTTC.

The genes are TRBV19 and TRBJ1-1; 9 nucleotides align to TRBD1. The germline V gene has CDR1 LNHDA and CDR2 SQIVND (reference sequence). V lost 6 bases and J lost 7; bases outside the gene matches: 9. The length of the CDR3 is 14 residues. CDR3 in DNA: TGTGCCAGTAGCCAACAGGGGGCGCGTGGTGAAGCTTTCTTT. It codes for CASSQQGARGEAFF.

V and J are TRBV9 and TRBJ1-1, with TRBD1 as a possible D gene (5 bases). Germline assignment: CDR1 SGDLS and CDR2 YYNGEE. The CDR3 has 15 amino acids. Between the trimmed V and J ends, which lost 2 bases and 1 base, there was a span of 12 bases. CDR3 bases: TGTGCCAGCAGCGTCCGGGACGGAGAGAACACTGAAGCTTTCTTT. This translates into CASSVRDGENTEAFF.

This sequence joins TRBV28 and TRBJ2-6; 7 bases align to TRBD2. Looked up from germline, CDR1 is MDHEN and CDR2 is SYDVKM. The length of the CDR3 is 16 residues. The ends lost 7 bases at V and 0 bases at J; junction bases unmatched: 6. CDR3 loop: CASTSGNPSGANVLTF. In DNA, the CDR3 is TGTGCCAGCACTAGCGGAAATCCCTCTGGGGCCAACGTCCTGACTTTC.

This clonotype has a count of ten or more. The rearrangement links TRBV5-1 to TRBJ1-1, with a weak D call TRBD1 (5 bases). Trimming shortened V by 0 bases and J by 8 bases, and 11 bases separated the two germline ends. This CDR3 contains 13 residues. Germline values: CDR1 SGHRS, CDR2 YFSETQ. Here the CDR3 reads CASSLDGGGEAFF. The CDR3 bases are TGCGCCAGCAGCTTGGACGGGGGAGGGGAAGCTTTCTTT.

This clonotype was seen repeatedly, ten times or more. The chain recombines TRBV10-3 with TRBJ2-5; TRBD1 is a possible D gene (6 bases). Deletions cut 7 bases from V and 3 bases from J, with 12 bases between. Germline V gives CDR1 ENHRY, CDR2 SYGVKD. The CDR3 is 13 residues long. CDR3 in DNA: TGTGCCATCAAACAGGGCAACGAAGAGACCCAGTACTTC. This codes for CAIKQGNEETQYF.

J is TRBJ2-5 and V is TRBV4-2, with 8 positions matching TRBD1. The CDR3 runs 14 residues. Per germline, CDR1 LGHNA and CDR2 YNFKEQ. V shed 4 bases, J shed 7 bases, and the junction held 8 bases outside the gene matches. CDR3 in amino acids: CASSPDLTGGTQYF. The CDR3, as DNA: TGTGCCAGCAGCCCCGATCTCACAGGGGGGACCCAGTACTTC.

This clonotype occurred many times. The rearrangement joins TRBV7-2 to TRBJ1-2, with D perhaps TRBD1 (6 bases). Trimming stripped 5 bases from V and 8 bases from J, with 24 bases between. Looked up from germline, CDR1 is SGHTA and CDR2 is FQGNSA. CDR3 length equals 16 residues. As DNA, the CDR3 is TGTGCCAGCAGCCAACCCTCGGGACAAAGAGCGGAAGGCTACACCTTC. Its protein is CASSQPSGQRAEGYTF.

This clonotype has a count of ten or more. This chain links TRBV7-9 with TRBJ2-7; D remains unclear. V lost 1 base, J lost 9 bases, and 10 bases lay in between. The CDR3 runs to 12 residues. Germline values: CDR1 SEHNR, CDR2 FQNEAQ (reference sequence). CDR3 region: CASSLVPYGQYF. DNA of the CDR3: TGTGCCAGCAGCTTAGTGCCCTATGGGCAGTACTTC.

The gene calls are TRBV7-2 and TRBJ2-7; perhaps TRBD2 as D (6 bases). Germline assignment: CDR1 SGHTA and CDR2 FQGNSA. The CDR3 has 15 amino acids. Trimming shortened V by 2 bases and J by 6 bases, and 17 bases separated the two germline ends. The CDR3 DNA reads TGTGCCAGCAGCTTAAGGGGCGGGGATCGGGGCGAGCAGTACTTC. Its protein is CASSLRGGDRGEQYF.

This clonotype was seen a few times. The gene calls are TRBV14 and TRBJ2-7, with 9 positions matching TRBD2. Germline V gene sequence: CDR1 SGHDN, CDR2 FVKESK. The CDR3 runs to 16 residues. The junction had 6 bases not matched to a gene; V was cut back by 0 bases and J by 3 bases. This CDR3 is CASSQDLAGEGYEQYF. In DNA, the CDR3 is TGTGCCAGCAGCCAAGATTTAGCGGGAGAAGGCTACGAGCAGTACTTC.

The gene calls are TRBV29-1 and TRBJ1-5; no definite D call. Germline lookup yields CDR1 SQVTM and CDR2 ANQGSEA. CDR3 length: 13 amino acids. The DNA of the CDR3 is TGCGGCGCAAGCGACAACCGGGATCAGCCCCAGCATTTT. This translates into CGASDNRDQPQHF. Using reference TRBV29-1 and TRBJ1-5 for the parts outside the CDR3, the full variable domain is SAVISQKPSRDICQRGTSLTIQCQVDSQVTMMFWYRQQPGQSLTLIATANQGSEATYESGFVIDKFPISRPNLTFSTLTVSNMSPEDSSIYLCGASDNRDQPQHFGDGTRLSIL.

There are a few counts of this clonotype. This chain's CDR3 is CASRLQDRAQTQYF. Written as DNA, the CDR3 is TGTGCCAGCAGACTTCAGGACAGGGCACAGACCCAGTACTTC. The rearrangement joins TRBV12-3 or TRBV12-4 to TRBJ2-5; TRBD1 aligns across 8 bases. V gave up 6 bases and J gave up 6 bases; unmatched junction bases: 9. CDR3 length: 14 amino acids.

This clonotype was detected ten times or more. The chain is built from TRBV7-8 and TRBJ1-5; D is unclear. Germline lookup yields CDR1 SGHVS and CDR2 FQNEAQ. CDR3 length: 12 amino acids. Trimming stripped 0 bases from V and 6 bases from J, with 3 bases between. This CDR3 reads CASSLALQPQHF. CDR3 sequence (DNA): TGTGCCAGCAGCTTAGCGCTTCAGCCCCAGCATTTT.

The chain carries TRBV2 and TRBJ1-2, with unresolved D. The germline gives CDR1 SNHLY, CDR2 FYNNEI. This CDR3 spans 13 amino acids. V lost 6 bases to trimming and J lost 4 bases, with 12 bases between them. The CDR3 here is CASSPIYGYGYTF. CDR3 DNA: TGTGCCAGCAGCCCCATATACGGCTATGGCTACACCTTC.

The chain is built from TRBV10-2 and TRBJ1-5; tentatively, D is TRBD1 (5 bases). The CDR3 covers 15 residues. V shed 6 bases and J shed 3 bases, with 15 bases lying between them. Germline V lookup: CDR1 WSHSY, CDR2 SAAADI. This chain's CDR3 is CASRDRGGINQPQHF. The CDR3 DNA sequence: TGCGCCAGCAGAGATCGCGGGGGGATCAATCAGCCCCAGCATTTT.

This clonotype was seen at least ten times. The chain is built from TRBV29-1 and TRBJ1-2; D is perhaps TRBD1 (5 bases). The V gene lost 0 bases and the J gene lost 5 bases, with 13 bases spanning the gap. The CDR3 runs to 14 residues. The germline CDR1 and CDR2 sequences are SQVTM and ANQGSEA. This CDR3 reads CSVEDNRSTYGYTF. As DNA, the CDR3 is TGCAGCGTTGAAGACAACAGGTCTACTTATGGCTACACCTTC.

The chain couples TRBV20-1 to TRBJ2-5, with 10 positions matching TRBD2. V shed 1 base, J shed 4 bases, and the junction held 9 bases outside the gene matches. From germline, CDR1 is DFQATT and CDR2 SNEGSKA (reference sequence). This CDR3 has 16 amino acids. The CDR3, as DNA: TGCAGTGCTAGAGGGATCAATAGCGGGGGGACAGAGACCCAGTACTTC. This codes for CSARGINSGGTETQYF.